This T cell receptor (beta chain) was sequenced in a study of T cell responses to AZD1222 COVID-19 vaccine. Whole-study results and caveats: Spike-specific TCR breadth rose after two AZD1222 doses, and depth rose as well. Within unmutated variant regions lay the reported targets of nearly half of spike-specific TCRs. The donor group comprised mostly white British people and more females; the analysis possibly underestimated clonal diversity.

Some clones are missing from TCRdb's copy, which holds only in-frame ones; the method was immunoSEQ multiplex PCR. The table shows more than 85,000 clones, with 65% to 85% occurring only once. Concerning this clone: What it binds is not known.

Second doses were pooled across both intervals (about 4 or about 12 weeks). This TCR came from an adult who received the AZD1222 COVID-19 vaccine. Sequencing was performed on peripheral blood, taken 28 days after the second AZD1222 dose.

The CDR3 sequence: CASSIGLAGNGGQETQYF. In DNA, the CDR3 is TGTGCCAGTAGTATTGGGCTAGCGGGAAATGGGGGCCAAGAGACCCAGTACTTC. The chain uses TRBV19 and TRBJ2-5; 9 nucleotides align to TRBD2. V shed 3 bases, J shed 1 base, and the junction held 12 bases outside the gene matches. Germline lookup yields CDR1 LNHDA and CDR2 SQIVND (reference sequence). The CDR3 length is 18 residues. The complete variable domain, with remaining parts taken from reference TRBV19 and TRBJ2-5, reads DGGITQSPKYLFRKEGQNVTLSCEQNLNHDAMYWYRQDPGQGLRLIYYSQIVNDFQKGDIAEGYSVSREKKESFPLTVTSAQKNPTAFYLCASSIGLAGNGGQETQYFGPGTRLLVL.